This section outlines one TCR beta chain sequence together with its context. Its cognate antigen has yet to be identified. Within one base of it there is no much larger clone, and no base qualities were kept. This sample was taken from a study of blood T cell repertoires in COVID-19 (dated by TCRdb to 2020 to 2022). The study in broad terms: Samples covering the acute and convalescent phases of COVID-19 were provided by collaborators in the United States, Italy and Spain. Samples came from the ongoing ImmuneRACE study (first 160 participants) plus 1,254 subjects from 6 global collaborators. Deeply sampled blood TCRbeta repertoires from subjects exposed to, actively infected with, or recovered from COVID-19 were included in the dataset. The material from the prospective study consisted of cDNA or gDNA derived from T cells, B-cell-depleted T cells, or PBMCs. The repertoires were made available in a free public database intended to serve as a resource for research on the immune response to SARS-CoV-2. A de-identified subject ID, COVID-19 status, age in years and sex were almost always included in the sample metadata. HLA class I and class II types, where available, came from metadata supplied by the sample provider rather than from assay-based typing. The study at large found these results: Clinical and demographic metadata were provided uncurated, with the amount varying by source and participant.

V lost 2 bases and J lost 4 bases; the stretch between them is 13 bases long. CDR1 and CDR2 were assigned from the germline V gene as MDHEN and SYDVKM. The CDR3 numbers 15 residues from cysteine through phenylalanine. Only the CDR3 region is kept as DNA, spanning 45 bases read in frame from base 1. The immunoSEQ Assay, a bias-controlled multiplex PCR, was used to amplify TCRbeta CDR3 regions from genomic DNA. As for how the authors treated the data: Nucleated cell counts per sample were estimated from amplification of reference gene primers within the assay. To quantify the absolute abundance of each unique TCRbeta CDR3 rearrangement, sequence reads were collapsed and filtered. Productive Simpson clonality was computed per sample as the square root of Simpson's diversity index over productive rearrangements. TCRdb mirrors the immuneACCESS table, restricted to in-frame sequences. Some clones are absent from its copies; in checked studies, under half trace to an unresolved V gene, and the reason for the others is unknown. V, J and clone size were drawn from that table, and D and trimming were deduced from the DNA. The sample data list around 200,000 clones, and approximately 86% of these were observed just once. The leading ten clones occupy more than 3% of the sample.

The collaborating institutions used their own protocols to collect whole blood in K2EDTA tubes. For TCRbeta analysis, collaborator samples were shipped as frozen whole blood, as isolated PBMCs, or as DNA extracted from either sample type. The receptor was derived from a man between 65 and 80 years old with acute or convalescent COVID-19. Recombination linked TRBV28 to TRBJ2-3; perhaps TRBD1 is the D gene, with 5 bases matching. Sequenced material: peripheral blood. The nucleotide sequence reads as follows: TGTGCCAGCAGTTTAAGTGAGCAGGGTGCAGATACGCAGTATTTT. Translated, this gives CASSLSEQGADTQYF.